The clone carrying this T cell receptor (beta chain) appeared a single time. This record belongs to a study of control samples from healthy donors and cancer patients. The length of the CDR3 is 16 residues. The V and J ends lost 6 bases and 0 bases respectively, with 12 bases between them. Germline V gene lookup returns CDR1 SEHNR and CDR2 FQNEAQ (reference sequence). Generated by immunoSEQ multiplex PCR, the TCRdb table keeps only in-frame clones and is missing some. The repertoire consists of roughly 450,000 clones, with 75% to 95% occurring once and the leading ten covering 6% to 7%. This clonotype was sampled from a man aged 35-49 years with head and neck cancer. The chain combines TRBV7-9 with TRBJ1-6; tentatively, D is TRBD1 (5 bases). The material sequenced was PBMCs. Here the CDR3 DNA reads TGTGCCAGCAGAGAGGGGTCGAGCTCCTATAATTCACCCCTCCACTTT. Translating it yields CASREGSSSYNSPLHF.